Following are 4 T cell receptor beta chains from one sample sequenced in a study of CD8 T cells in ankylosing spondylitis. From the 5' RACE reads, TCRdb called clonotypes with MiXCR, one entry per CDR3 protein. The repertoire has 150,000 to 200,000 distinct CDR3 sequences, around 13% of them found once; the top ten carry more than 9.5%. The sequenced sample was blood, either unsorted or a sorted T cell fraction (not recorded which). These receptors were collected from a female donor with ankylosing spondylitis or in good health (not recorded which).

The rearrangement links TRBV28 to TRBJ2-6; D might be TRBD1 (6 bases). CDR3 length: 16 amino acids. V was pared by 3 bases and J by 0 bases, with 9 bases between. From germline, CDR1 is MDHEN and CDR2 SYDVKM. As DNA, the CDR3 is TGTGCCAGCAGTTTCTGGACAGACTCTGGGGCCAACGTCCTGACTTTC. As protein: CASSFWTDSGANVLTF.

Many counts were recorded for this clonotype. This chain joins TRBV4-1 and TRBJ2-1; 8 nucleotides agree with TRBD2. Germline V CDR1 and CDR2: MGHRA, YSYEKL. V shed 0 bases and J 6 bases; nucleotides not matched to a gene: 13. CDR3 length: 18 residues. The CDR3 reads CASSQDEYGRVDLNEQFF. The DNA of the CDR3 is TGCGCCAGCAGCCAAGATGAATACGGGAGGGTAGATCTCAATGAGCAGTTCTTC.

This clonotype was detected ten times or more. The J gene is TRBJ1-1, the V gene TRBV28; D unresolved. The germline V gene has CDR1 MDHEN and CDR2 SYDVKM. This CDR3 has 16 residues. Trimming took 7 bases from V and 1 from J, leaving 19 bases between them. The CDR3 DNA reads TGTGCCAGCATTGGCGGACCTGGTCGAGGGAACACTGAAGCTTTCTTT. Its protein is CASIGGPGRGNTEAFF.

The V gene is TRBV7-9, the J gene TRBJ2-1, with D tentatively TRBD2 (6 bases). The CDR3 spans 15 residues. Germline values: CDR1 SEHNR, CDR2 FQNEAQ (reference sequence). Trimming cost V 5 bases and J 0 bases, with 11 bases left between them. The CDR3 DNA sequence: TGTGCCAGCAGCGATCGACTAGTCTCCTACAATGAGCAGTTCTTC. It translates to CASSDRLVSYNEQFF.